This section outlines one TCR beta chain sequence together with its context. The sample is drawn from a study of blood T cell repertoires in COVID-19. The assay was immunoSEQ multiplex PCR, and TCRdb's table has in-frame clones only and misses some. The table has roughly 360,000 clones, over 80% seen once. CDR1 is MNHEY and CDR2 is SVGAGI in the germline V gene. The V gene lost 7 bases and the J gene lost 4 bases, with 19 bases spanning the gap. This CDR3 has 15 amino acids. The material sequenced was PBMCs or T cells enriched from blood (not recorded which). The clonotype was recovered from a woman aged 50 to 60 who had recovered from COVID-19. The chain employs TRBV6-5 and TRBJ1-1; the D is unclear. The CDR3 loop reads CASNILAGSPTEAFF. CDR3 coding DNA: TGTGCCAGCAACATTTTAGCGGGGAGTCCCACTGAAGCTTTCTTT.